These T cell receptor beta chains were read from a single sample in a study of T and B cells in COVID-19 patients. TCRdb reanalysed the multiplex PCR reads using MiXCR and keeps one entry per CDR3 protein. This sample has 8,000 to 9,500 distinct CDR3 sequences, with 25% to 30% found just once. Sequenced sample: blood. All receptors derive from a human donor who had recovered from COVID-19. The CDR3 runs from the conserved cysteine through the conserved F or W. The D gene is left open where the match is weak. Not all rows give a size; the values are once, few, many and, for expanded clones, a class.

clone_size	v_call	j_call	d_call	cdr3_aa	cdr3_nt
-	TRBV7-2	TRBJ2-2	TRBD2	CASSLQALAGGLGTGELFF	TGTGCCAGCAGCTTACAGGCTCTAGCGGGGGGGCTAGGCACCGGGGAGCTGTTTTTT
medium-sized	TRBV7-6	TRBJ2-3	-	CASSRISGGYERNTDTQYF	TGTGCCAGCAGCCGGATTAGCGGTGGATACGAACGTAACACAGATACGCAGTATTTT
-	TRBV15	TRBJ2-7	TRBD1	CATRDRDRQYF	TGTGCCACCAGAGACCGGGACAGGCAGTACTTC
medium-sized	TRBV5-4	TRBJ2-3	-	CASSPARTPGSTDTQYF	TGTGCCAGCAGCCCCGCGAGGACTCCGGGGAGCACAGATACGCAGTATTTT
-	TRBV6-6	TRBJ1-5	-	CASSYSPQGNQPQHF	TGTGCCAGCAGTTACTCCCCACAGGGAAATCAGCCCCAGCATTTT
-	TRBV6-1	TRBJ1-2	TRBD1	CAILPPGTGVLGYTF	TGTGCCATCTTACCTCCTGGGACAGGGGTTTTGGGCTACACCTTC
-	TRBV19	TRBJ2-2	TRBD2	CASRPLAGGPRNGELFF	TGTGCCAGTAGGCCCCTAGCGGGAGGGCCAAGGAACGGGGAGCTGTTTTTT
-	TRBV6-5	TRBJ1-4	-	CASSYSSGLGEKLFF	TGTGCCAGCAGTTACTCCTCCGGATTGGGTGAAAAACTGTTTTTT
-	TRBV5-6	TRBJ2-1	-	CASSWQDYPGFF	TGTGCCAGCAGCTGGCAGGACTACCCCGGGTTCTTC
-	TRBV6-2/TRBV6-3	TRBJ2-7	-	CASKKNGGYEQYF	TGTGCCAGCAAAAAGAATGGAGGCTACGAGCAGTACTTC
medium-sized	TRBV27	TRBJ2-7	-	CATSPRALAYEQYF	TGTGCCACATCCCCCAGGGCCCTAGCCTACGAGCAGTACTTC
medium-sized	TRBV30	TRBJ1-2	-	CAWSDSAKSTF	TGTGCCTGGAGTGATTCCGCAAAATCTACTTTC
-	TRBV4-2	TRBJ2-7	-	CVSSYPGDWDEQYF	TGCGTCAGCAGTTATCCCGGAGATTGGGACGAGCAGTACTTC
-	TRBV5-5	TRBJ1-1	-	CASSLVRVNTEAFF	TGTGCCAGCAGCTTGGTCAGGGTTAACACTGAAGCTTTCTTT
-	TRBV10-3	TRBJ1-5	-	CAISESMILGGDRSNQPQHF	TGTGCCATCAGTGAGTCTATGATTCTCGGAGGGGACCGTAGCAATCAGCCCCAGCATTTT
-	TRBV6-2/TRBV6-3	TRBJ1-4	-	CDSGEGVQKLFF	TGTGACAGCGGTGAGGGGGTTCAGAAACTGTTTTTT
medium-sized	TRBV19	TRBJ1-5	TRBD1	CATKPGQGFQPQHF	TGTGCCACCAAACCGGGACAGGGTTTCCAGCCCCAGCATTTT
few	TRBV6-5	TRBJ2-3	TRBD2	CASQASGGVDTQYF	TGTGCCAGCCAAGCTAGCGGGGGGGTAGATACGCAGTATTTT
medium-sized	TRBV18	TRBJ2-5	TRBD1	CASSPHRGETQYF	TGTGCCAGCTCACCACACAGGGGAGAGACCCAGTACTTC
medium-sized	TRBV18	TRBJ2-7	-	CASSPRGRPSSYEQYF	TGTGCCAGCTCACCACGGGGCAGGCCGAGCTCCTACGAGCAGTACTTC
few	TRBV6-5	TRBJ1-1	-	CASSPTGREGTEAFF	TGTGCCAGCAGTCCTACGGGCAGGGAGGGCACTGAAGCTTTCTTT
few	TRBV12-3/TRBV12-4	TRBJ1-5	TRBD1	CASSGMGTGVQPQHF	TGTGCCAGCAGTGGTATGGGGACAGGGGTGCAGCCCCAGCATTTT
few	TRBV7-9	TRBJ2-1	TRBD1	CASSLDGTGLNEQFF	TGTGCCAGCAGCTTAGATGGGACAGGGCTCAATGAGCAGTTCTTC
-	TRBV28	TRBJ2-3	-	CASSPELTHTDTQYF	TGTGCCAGCAGTCCAGAATTGACACACACAGATACGCAGTATTTT
-	TRBV29-1	TRBJ2-1	TRBD2	CSVEELAGGYNEQFF	TGCAGCGTTGAAGAACTAGCGGGAGGCTACAATGAGCAGTTCTTC
-	TRBV4-3	TRBJ2-7	TRBD2	CASSQGTSPTYEQYF	TGCGCCAGCAGCCAAGGGACTAGCCCTACCTACGAGCAGTACTTC
medium-sized	TRBV18	TRBJ2-1	TRBD1	CASSPPGQSPYNEQFF	TGTGCCAGCTCACCACCGGGACAGTCACCCTACAATGAGCAGTTCTTC
few	TRBV27	TRBJ2-3	TRBD2	CASSLASGGVLGSTDTQYF	TGTGCCAGCAGTTTAGCTAGCGGGGGGGTTTTGGGGAGCACAGATACGCAGTATTTT
-	TRBV11-1	TRBJ2-3	-	CASSLATVGTDTQYF	TGTGCCAGCAGCTTAGCGACAGTTGGCACTGATACGCAGTATTTT
medium-sized	TRBV19	TRBJ2-2	TRBD2	CASSIAAGEVGELFF	TGTGCCAGTAGTATAGCGGCGGGAGAGGTCGGGGAGCTGTTTTTT
once	TRBV24-1	TRBJ1-5	-	CATSDGGGGNQPQHF	TGTGCCACCAGTGATGGGGGGGGAGGCAATCAGCCCCAGCATTTT
once	TRBV30	TRBJ2-1	TRBD1	CAWGGTGGRNEQFF	TGTGCCTGGGGGGGGACAGGGGGTAGGAATGAGCAGTTCTTC
few	TRBV7-9	TRBJ2-7	-	CASSSWRGRDHEQYF	TGTGCCAGCAGCTCATGGCGGGGCAGGGACCACGAGCAGTACTTC